The 4 T cell receptor beta chains reported below all come from one sample, sequenced in a study of cytomegalovirus exposure and HLA in healthy donors. The primer mix had 60 Vbeta and 13 Jbeta primers. Measured with immunoSEQ multiplex PCR; TCRdb has only the in-frame clones, and not every one. The data contain about 130,000 clones, just under 75% of them singletons. The specimen sequenced was PBMCs. The receptors were sampled from a man in his 60s in good health and CMV-seropositive.

This chain links TRBV9 with TRBJ2-2; perhaps TRBD1 as D (7 bases). The CDR3 loop spans 14 amino acids. Trimming took 6 bases from V and 6 from J, leaving 15 bases between them. Germline CDR1 is SGDLS and CDR2 is YYNGEE. In DNA form, the CDR3 reads TGTGCCAGCACGCGGAGGAGGGGGCCCGGGGAGCTGTTTTTT. Residues: CASTRRRGPGELFF.

This chain uses TRBV5-1 with TRBJ2-5, with a possible D match to TRBD2 (7 bases). The CDR3 is 16 amino acids. V lost 0 bases to trimming and J lost 4 bases, with 16 bases between them. Germline V gene sequence: CDR1 SGHRS, CDR2 YFSETQ. This CDR3 is CASSLEGGVVGETQYF. CDR3 nucleotide sequence: TGCGCCAGCAGCTTGGAGGGGGGGGTTGTTGGAGAGACCCAGTACTTC.

J is TRBJ2-7 and V is TRBV5-4; 12 positions match TRBD1. Germline V gene lookup returns CDR1 SGHNT and CDR2 YYREEE (reference sequence). The trim removed 3 bases at V and 7 bases at J, leaving 8 bases unmatched. The CDR3 is 15 residues long. CDR3: CASSYGTGGSKEQYF. The CDR3 DNA reads as TGTGCCAGCAGCTACGGGACAGGGGGCTCGAAGGAGCAGTACTTC.

This chain links TRBV6-6 with TRBJ1-6; the D gene is possibly TRBD1 (6 bases). The V gene's germline CDR1 is MNHNY and CDR2 SVGAGI (reference sequence). The CDR3 has 16 amino acids. V shed 6 bases and J shed 0 bases, with 12 bases lying between them. The CDR3 DNA reads TGTGCCAGCAGGGGGGCGGTTAGCTCCTATAATTCACCCCTCCACTTT. Protein product: CASRGAVSSYNSPLHF.